The entry below gives a single TCR beta chain sequence along with its context. Its antigen specificity is not known. No clone much larger than this one lies a single base away; base qualities are absent. In total, roughly 670 healthy bone marrow donors made up the cohort. Cohort members were all nominally healthy when sampled, although unrecorded immune exposures were likely present. The donor tested CMV seronegative and was one of the 352 seronegative cohort members. Every donor gave a peripheral blood sample, and the peripheral blood mononuclear cells from that sample were used for TCR beta sequencing. The Qiagen DNeasy Blood Extraction Kit was used to extract genomic DNA from the blood cell samples. This sample was taken from a study of cytomegalovirus exposure and HLA in healthy donors (dated 2017 in TCRdb). Regarding the complete study: An earlier analysis of 587 of the donors reported 276 Gb of sequence data and 117 million unique TCR beta sequences obtained from about 200 million T cells. An early release covering over 500 HLA-typed donors comprised about 290 gigabases of sequencing data and approximately 80 million unique TCR sequences. Of the 300 to 500 genotyped donors, approximately 81% were placed in the genetic ancestry cluster associated with self-reported Caucasian donors. The study was designed to test whether signatures of past pathogen exposure could be identified by cataloging public T cell receptors. Using immunosequencing, the study profiled T cell repertoires from about 620 subjects and related those repertoires to cytomegalovirus serostatus. Besides the first cohort of around 670 subjects, a separate validation cohort made up of 120 or so different subjects was used. The study combined high-throughput TCR immunosequencing, statistical association of individual TCRs with disease status, and machine learning to predict cytomegalovirus infection status. To study patterns of TCR occurrence, a later analysis re-analyzed previously published TCR beta repertoires from around 660 donors and added high-resolution HLA genotyping. Rather than using new phenotypic data, the later analysis identified candidate immune exposures from TCR beta sequences and from how often those sequences occurred across donors. An earlier analysis of some 500 of the donors used high-throughput TCR beta sequencing to judge whether each TCR beta V gene segment behaved as functional or pseudogenic. Alongside the repertoire data, information on donor age, sex, ethnicity and CMV serostatus was compiled. A later genetic analysis took genome-wide SNP genotypes for about 55% of the 666 donors and used that subset as a discovery cohort. All discovery cohort repertoires had been generated on a single sequencing platform. Both class I and class II loci were covered by HLA typing, at four-digit resolution. The number of donors typed differed by locus, with about 629-640 for A, B, C, DRB1 and DQB1, more than 500 for DQA1, 600 to 610 for DPA1, and around 460 for DPB1. A handful of DR-DQ haplotypes were handled as single units for association and clustering because linkage in the cohort was strong. Among 300 to 500 genotyped donors of the cohort, an average of around 250,000 unique TCR beta nucleotide sequences was sequenced per donor, of which roughly 17% were non-productive.

The library was obtained by the immunoSEQ multiplex PCR assay. The multiplex PCR relied on a mix of 60 forward primers for TCR Vbeta segments and 13 reverse primers for TCR Jbeta segments. Amplification of the CDR3 region of rearranged TCR beta genes was performed with a multiplex PCR assay on genomic DNA. The Illumina HiSeq System was used to sequence the amplified TCR beta libraries as 87-base-pair reads. The authors' pipeline ran thus. A later analysis tallied around 80 million unique TCR beta chains across the 660 or so repertoires, and about 10 million of those chains were shared by two or more donors. Raw reads were error-corrected and collapsed into unique sequences by a nearest-neighbor algorithm in which closely related sequences were merged to remove PCR and sequencing errors. CDR3 sequences were aligned to IMGT reference sequences to assign V, D and J gene segments. Each retained sequence needed at least a six-nucleotide match to both a V gene segment and a J gene segment. A rearrangement was called productive if the CDR3 had no stop codons and remained in frame with V and J, and every other rearrangement was called non-productive. Following IMGT convention, CDR3 was defined as the stretch from the second conserved V-encoded cysteine up to the conserved J-encoded phenylalanine. Sequences without an unambiguous match to a single V gene segment were excluded from the earlier analysis of almost 600 of the donors. In an earlier analysis of 450 to 700 of the donors, V segments were called functional above 56.7% productive rearrangements and were called segregating when the between-donor standard deviation exceeded 5%. A statistical classification framework was built to diagnose cytomegalovirus status from the catalog of TCR beta chain sequences. V and J gene assignment, in a later analysis, came from comparing TCR nucleotide sequences with IMGT/GENE-DB human TR gene sequences. A later analysis assigned CDR3 sequences and most-parsimonious VDJ recombination scenarios with the TCRdist pipeline. In a later analysis, each TCR beta chain was defined by its CDR3 amino acid sequence together with its V-gene family, and reads lacking a unique V-gene family were excluded. A later analysis removed 500 to 650 highly shared, low-generation-probability nucleotide sequences to deal with suspected cross-contamination and a sequencing artifact. For each public chain, a later analysis derived a clonal expansion index from normalized ranks of inferred template counts within each repertoire. Generation probabilities in a later analysis came from a VDJ recombination model fitted to out-of-frame rearrangements, and those results were checked against IGoR. In a later analysis, TCR-TCR, TCR-HLA and TCR-CMV co-occurrence was scored with hypergeometric tests, and a repertoire-size bias correction was applied to TCR pairs. In a later analysis, false discovery rates were estimated by permuting HLA or CMV assignments 20 times. In a later analysis, co-occurring TCRs were grouped with DBSCAN, and TCRdist sequence similarity was added when clustering was performed within HLA-allele-positive subsets. Repertoires with fewer than 30,000 or more than 120,000 public chains were left out of co-occurrence clustering, as were four to six repertoires with anomalous nucleotide sharing. Not all clones reach the TCRdb copy of this immuneACCESS table, which keeps in-frame sequences only. Checked studies attribute under half of the gap to unresolved V genes and leave the rest unexplained. The V and J calls and clone size were taken over from that table, and D and trimming were inferred from the DNA. The sample table shows around 150,000 clones, and under 85% are seen once. More than 1.1% of the sample goes to the ten largest clones.

V loses 0 bases of germline sequence and J loses 5 bases, and the interval between the two ends is 10 bases. CDR1 and CDR2 are read off the germline V gene as MNHEY and SVGAGI. From cysteine to phenylalanine, the CDR3 is 15 amino acids long. Just the 45-base CDR3 DNA is kept, in frame starting at base 1. What the authors observed across the whole study: Roughly uniform sequencing depth across donors was assumed in presence/absence analyses, although this assumption may not hold. A later genetic analysis associated a missense DCLRE1C variant with V-gene and J-gene trimming of TCR beta chains, and an independent cohort replicated the association. A later analysis found that HLA-associated TCR beta chains were more clonally expanded and had lower generation probabilities than equally common non-associated chains. The earlier analysis of about 600 of the donors excluded some 15 rarely observed V segments, including chromosome 9 orphons, because counts were too low. Some IMGT-functional V segments, including TRBV6-2 and TRBV6-3, could not be told apart with the 87-base-pair reads, so those segments were excluded. A further reported finding was that TCR beta sequences accurately predicted the HLA-A and HLA-B alleles for most subjects in the first cohort. In vitro tests confirmed that three of the cytomegalovirus-associated TCR beta chains recognize cytomegalovirus antigens. Linkage disequilibrium might explain the correlated functional status among segregating V segments, but an unknown experimental factor could not be ruled out. A total of about 150 TCR beta chains were listed by the study as associated with cytomegalovirus. An earlier analysis of 587 of the donors showed that most TCR beta V segments appeared in productive rearrangements either about 90% or about 30% of the time, which broadly matched IMGT annotations. A cluster of highly shared sequence variants was judged likely to be a technical artifact of the sequencing pipeline. Most TCR sequences were observed very rarely across donors, whereas some public TCRs were present in many individuals. In a later analysis, about 17,000 TCR beta sequences were associated with specific HLA alleles at a false discovery rate of 0.05. The cohort was sequenced for TCR beta chains only, and without alpha or paired-chain data the features that could be detected were limited. In a later analysis, several top co-occurrence clusters were reported to appear linked to parvovirus B19, influenza, CMV and Epstein-Barr virus. Because some donors lacked HLA typing at each locus, the association tests relied only on the typed subset. Most CMV-associated TCR beta chains appeared to be HLA-restricted in a later analysis, and the HLA associations seemed to be driven largely by CMV exposure. Strong co-occurrence of HLA alleles, especially DR and DQ, made assigning TCR associations to individual alleles difficult. According to a later analysis, TCR association rates differed among HLA loci, with DRB1 alleles showing the most associated TCRs and HLA-C alleles showing the fewest. It was suggested by the authors that the approach could potentially be generalized to other disease states and immunological phenotypes. The classifier was reported to diagnose cytomegalovirus status with high specificity and sensitivity in both the original cohort and the validation cohort. CMV serostatus was the only immune exposure information available for the cohort. A later genetic analysis reported fewer N-insertions in productive TCRs among donors in an Asian-associated ancestry cluster than the roughly 620-donor mean.

Sample: PBMCs. The origin of this receptor is a woman under 40 in good health and CMV-seronegative. The V gene is TRBV6-5 and the J gene is TRBJ2-2; TRBD1 is possibly the D segment (6 matching bases). The sequenced DNA: TGTGCCAGCAGTTACTCGCCAGGGACAACCGGGGAGCTGTTTTTT. Its amino acids are CASSYSPGTTGELFF.